The sequence of this T cell receptor beta chain was determined in a study of cytomegalovirus exposure and HLA in healthy donors. Germline CDR1 SGHTA, CDR2 FQGNSA. The CDR3 has 15 residues. The V gene end was trimmed by 3 bases and the J gene end by 5 bases; junction bases not matched to a gene: 7. The donors formed part of the approximately 130-subject validation cohort, distinct from the roughly 700-subject first cohort. Study results and limitations: A few CMV-associated chains were confirmed in vitro to be specific for CMV antigens. Most TCR sequences showed up rarely, but some public TCRs showed up in many donors. According to the study, roughly 180 TCR beta chains were cytomegalovirus-associated.

Data came from immunoSEQ multiplex PCR; TCRdb stores just in-frame clones and leaves some out. This sample has around 160,000 clones; around 89% occur once, and the top ten carry 2.5% to 3.5%. Concerning this clone itself: The antigen is not known.

The TCR was taken from a man aged 18 to 35 in good health and CMV-seronegative. Sequences were obtained from PBMCs. The J gene is TRBJ2-7, the V gene TRBV7-2; 10 nucleotides match TRBD2. The CDR3 DNA sequence: TGTGCCAGCAGCTTCCTAGCGGGAGCCAGGGACGAGCAGTACTTC. Amino acid sequence: CASSFLAGARDEQYF.